Listed here are 27 T cell receptor beta chains from one sample, sequenced in a study of blood T cell repertoires in COVID-19. Using immunoSEQ multiplex PCR, the repertoire was profiled, and TCRdb retains in-frame clones only, with some absent. The profile covers just over 150,000 clones, with 88% appearing a single time and 2.4% taken by the ten largest. The sample comprised peripheral blood. The receptor source for this set is a woman in her seventies with acute or convalescent COVID-19.

The J gene is TRBJ2-5, the V gene TRBV7-9, with 10 bases aligning to TRBD2. Germline V gene sequence: CDR1 SEHNR, CDR2 FQNEAQ (reference sequence). CDR3 length equals 17 residues. After removal of 6 bases from V and 2 bases from J, the junction contained 12 bases not matched to a gene. As DNA, the CDR3 is TGTGCCAGCAGAGCGGGGGGGCCCAGTCTTCGGCAAGAGACCCAGTACTTC. The encoded protein is CASRAGGPSLRQETQYF.

The chain has TRBV4-2 and TRBJ2-3; unclear D gene. The CDR3 extends over 14 amino acids. Per the germline V gene, CDR1 is LGHNA and CDR2 is YNFKEQ. V was cut by 1 base and J by 2 bases, with 7 bases left in between. In DNA, the CDR3 is TGTGCCAGCAGCCAAGCCCAGGACACAGATACGCAGTATTTT. It encodes CASSQAQDTDTQYF.

The chain links TRBV7-9 to TRBJ2-5; tentatively, D is TRBD1 (6 bases). Germline CDR1 and CDR2: SEHNR and FQNEAQ (reference sequence). The CDR3 runs to 15 residues. The V and J ends lost 3 bases and 0 bases respectively, with 11 bases between them. CDR3 in DNA: TGTGCCAGCAGCTTCTACAGGGACCACCAAGAGACCCAGTACTTC. This encodes CASSFYRDHQETQYF.

The V call is TRBV9, the J call TRBJ1-2, with a possible D match to TRBD1 (5 bases). Trimming left V 0 bases short and J 8 bases short, with 17 bases between. The CDR3 has 15 amino acids. From germline, CDR1 is SGDLS and CDR2 YYNGEE. This chain's CDR3 is CASSVGPGLSTGYTF. CDR3 nucleotide sequence: TGTGCCAGCAGCGTAGGTCCAGGGCTCTCAACGGGCTACACCTTC.

The gene calls are TRBV6-5 and TRBJ2-5, with D maybe TRBD1 (5 bases). V was pared by 7 bases and J by 1 base, with 10 bases between. This CDR3 region has 13 residues. Germline V CDR1 and CDR2: MNHEY, SVGAGI. This chain's CDR3 is CASTRTPQETQYF. DNA of the CDR3: TGTGCCAGCACCCGGACACCCCAAGAGACCCAGTACTTC.

At least ten counts were recorded for this clone. The rearrangement joins TRBV2 to TRBJ1-4; D gene unclear. Germline values: CDR1 SNHLY, CDR2 FYNNEI. Trimming removed 4 bases at V and 4 bases at J, with 7 bases between. The CDR3 has 13 residues. The CDR3 here is CASSGGRNEKLFF. CDR3 in DNA: TGTGCCAGCAGTGGTGGGCGTAATGAAAAACTGTTTTTT. The full variable domain, rest sourced from reference TRBV2 and TRBJ1-4, is EPEVTQTPSHQVTQMGQEVILRCVPISNHLYFYWYRQILGQKVEFLVSFYNNEISEKSEIFDDQFSVERPDGSNFTLKIRSTKLEDSAMYFCASSGGRNEKLFFGSGTQLSVL.

This chain joins TRBV6-5 and TRBJ2-1; 9 bases fit TRBD1. The CDR3 length is 15 residues. Germline V lookup: CDR1 MNHEY, CDR2 SVGAGI. After removal of 5 bases from V and 5 bases from J, the junction contained 7 bases not matched to a gene. The CDR3 region has the DNA TGTGCCAGCAGTACCGACAGGGGGTTCCACAATGAGCAGTTCTTC. The encoded protein is CASSTDRGFHNEQFF.

This chain links TRBV6-5 with TRBJ1-5, with D possibly matching TRBD1 (5 bases). The CDR3 consists of 14 residues. V gave up 2 bases and J gave up 6 bases, with 11 bases separating them. Germline CDR1 reads MNHEY; CDR2 reads SVGAGI. CDR3 amino acids: CASSYGQGGQPQHF. The CDR3 nucleotides are TGTGCCAGCAGTTACGGGCAGGGAGGTCAGCCCCAGCATTTT.

This clone was seen just once. The chain links TRBV10-3 to TRBJ1-5, with TRBD1 identical over 8 bases. In germline, CDR1 is ENHRY, CDR2 SYGVKD. The CDR3 extends over 16 amino acids. V shed 0 bases, J shed 4 bases, and the junction held 5 bases outside the gene matches. The CDR3 spells CAISESGRGRNQPQHF. The CDR3 DNA reads as TGTGCCATCAGTGAGTCTGGCAGGGGGCGAAATCAGCCCCAGCATTTT.

This chain uses TRBV19 with TRBJ1-5, with D hard to call. The CDR3 sequence is 13 residues long. V lost 3 bases and J lost 2, with 5 bases in between. Germline loops: CDR1 LNHDA, CDR2 SQIVND (reference sequence). CDR3: CASSIGGNQPQHF. CDR3 nucleotides: TGTGCCAGTAGTATCGGGGGCAATCAGCCCCAGCATTTT.

The gene calls are TRBV19 and TRBJ1-4; D is possibly TRBD1 (6 bases). The CDR3 runs to 16 residues. Germline V CDR1 and CDR2: LNHDA, SQIVND (reference sequence). Trimming removed 5 bases at V and 2 bases at J, with 15 bases between. The chain's CDR3 is CASSGQWGRTNEKLFF. CDR3 nucleotide sequence: TGTGCCAGTAGTGGACAGTGGGGGCGGACTAATGAAAAACTGTTTTTT.

This clone was counted only a few times. The chain couples TRBV3-1 (or the pseudogene TRBV3-2) to TRBJ1-5; TRBD1 matches at 8 bases. Looked up from germline, CDR1 is LGHDT and CDR2 is YNNKEL (reference sequence). With 1 base clipped from V and 7 bases from J, the junction kept 6 bases outside the gene matches. There are 15 residues in the CDR3. CDR3 protein: CASSQGQGAGQPQHF. The CDR3 DNA sequence: TGTGCCAGCAGCCAAGGGCAGGGGGCAGGACAGCCCCAGCATTTT.

This sequence joins TRBV7-3 and TRBJ2-1, with 9 positions matching TRBD1. The CDR3 is made up of 14 amino acids. Looked up from germline, CDR1 is SGHTA and CDR2 is FQGTGA. V lost 7 bases and J lost 6; bases outside the gene matches: 7. The CDR3 sequence: CASKAGQGGNEQFF. CDR3 bases: TGTGCCAGCAAGGCGGGACAGGGAGGCAATGAGCAGTTCTTC.

The chain employs TRBV7-2 and TRBJ2-2; D perhaps matches TRBD2 (6 bases). CDR1 and CDR2 (germline): SGHTA, FQGNSA. The V gene lost 0 bases and the J gene lost 4 bases, with 9 bases spanning the gap. The CDR3 is made up of 15 amino acids. The CDR3 loop reads CASSLAGRGTGELFF. DNA for the CDR3: TGTGCCAGCAGCTTAGCGGGGCGGGGCACCGGGGAGCTGTTTTTT. The variable domain in full, completed from reference TRBV7-2 and TRBJ2-2, reads GAGVSQSPSNKVTEKGKDVELRCDPISGHTALYWYRQSLGQGLEFLIYFQGNSAPDKSGLPSDRFSAERTGGSVSTLTIQRTQQEDSAVYLCASSLAGRGTGELFFGEGSRLTVL.

The chain links TRBV7-2 to TRBJ1-2; no firm D call. The CDR3 length is 12 residues. CDR1 and CDR2 (germline): SGHTA, FQGNSA. With 2 bases removed from V and 7 bases from J, the gap between germline ends came to 8 bases. DNA for the CDR3: TGTGCCAGCAGCTTATCCTTCGGTGGCTACACCTTC. Its translation: CASSLSFGGYTF.

The chain has TRBV5-5 and TRBJ2-6; 11 bases line up with TRBD1. Trimming removed 4 bases from V and 0 bases from J; junction bases left unmatched: 12. The CDR3 runs to 20 residues. Germline V lookup: CDR1 SGHKS, CDR2 YYEKEE (reference sequence). CDR3 sequence: CASSRTGTGGFSSGANVLTF. The CDR3 DNA sequence: TGTGCCAGCAGCAGAACCGGGACAGGGGGATTCTCCTCTGGGGCCAACGTCCTGACTTTC.

The rearrangement links TRBV5-6 to TRBJ2-7; D is perhaps TRBD2 (5 bases). V gave up 1 base and J gave up 2 bases, with 7 bases separating them. The V gene's germline CDR1 is SGHDT and CDR2 YYEEEE. The length of the CDR3 is 13 residues. This CDR3 reads CASSLNGAYEQYV. In nucleotides, the CDR3 is TGTGCCAGCAGCTTGAACGGGGCCTACGAGCAGTACGTC.

This clone was picked up a small number of times. The genes are TRBV5-6 and TRBJ1-2; perhaps TRBD1 as D (5 bases). CDR1 and CDR2 (germline): SGHDT, YYEEEE. The CDR3 is made up of 15 amino acids. Trimming took 0 bases from V and 3 from J, leaving 12 bases between them. Written as DNA, the CDR3 is TGTGCCAGCAGCTTGGAGGGGCGGTGGGACTATGGCTACACCTTC. Its protein is CASSLEGRWDYGYTF.

The chain couples TRBV6-6 to TRBJ1-2; D gene uncertain. The CDR3 spans 13 residues. Looked up from germline, CDR1 is MNHNY and CDR2 is SVGAGI (reference sequence). Trimming left V 6 bases short and J 2 bases short, with 10 bases between. The CDR3 DNA follows: TGTGCCAGCAGAGACTTCCCAAACTATGGCTACACCTTC. This sequence encodes CASRDFPNYGYTF.

A few counts support this clone. The chain links TRBV4-2 to TRBJ1-6; 7 nucleotides align to TRBD1. J was trimmed by 13 bases and V by 8 bases; bases with no gene match: 11. Per the germline V gene, CDR1 is LGHNA and CDR2 is YNFKEQ. The CDR3 loop spans 13 amino acids. CDR3 residues: CASLSAGGAPLHF. CDR3 DNA: TGTGCCAGCCTGTCGGCAGGGGGAGCCCCCCTCCACTTT.

The chain links TRBV6-5 to TRBJ2-2; weak D call: TRBD1 (5 bases). The CDR3 covers 15 residues. Trimming took off 5 bases at V and 3 bases at J, with 13 bases between the two ends. CDR1 and CDR2 (germline): MNHEY, SVGAGI. CDR3: CASSRTGIHTGELFF. CDR3 DNA: TGTGCCAGCAGTCGAACAGGAATCCACACCGGGGAGCTGTTTTTT.

The chain links TRBV7-8 to TRBJ1-2; maybe TRBD1 (6 bases). Germline assignment: CDR1 SGHVS and CDR2 FQNEAQ. The V end was cut by 3 bases, the J end by 3 bases, with 11 bases between. The length of the CDR3 is 14 residues. The CDR3 DNA reads TGTGCCAGCAGCTTGCGGGAGGGGGACTATGGCTACACCTTC. Translating it yields CASSLREGDYGYTF.

This chain uses TRBV7-2 with TRBJ1-6; D may be TRBD1 (5 bases). V was shortened by 6 bases and J by 0 bases, with 15 bases between the two germline ends. Germline CDR1 is SGHTA and CDR2 is FQGNSA. The CDR3 covers 17 residues. The CDR3 nucleotides are TGTGCCAGCAGAGACGGGACTTCCGCCTCCTATAATTCACCCCTCCACTTT. This gives the protein CASRDGTSASYNSPLHF.

This chain connects TRBV19 to TRBJ2-3, with D hard to call. The CDR3 totals 13 residues. Per germline, CDR1 LNHDA and CDR2 SQIVND (reference sequence). Trimming cost V 6 bases and J 4 bases, with 11 bases left between them. CDR3 amino acids: CASSARRSDTQYF. The CDR3 DNA reads TGTGCCAGTAGCGCGAGAAGATCAGATACGCAGTATTTT.

J is TRBJ1-2 and V is TRBV10-3; possibly TRBD1 for D (6 bases). Germline V gives CDR1 ENHRY, CDR2 SYGVKD. The CDR3 sequence is 13 residues long. Trimming took 1 base from V and 6 from J, leaving 9 bases between them. Here the CDR3 reads CAISELGQNGYTF. The DNA for the CDR3 is TGTGCCATCAGTGAGTTAGGACAGAATGGCTACACCTTC.

The rearrangement joins TRBV29-1 to TRBJ2-7; 9 bases line up with TRBD2. The V and J ends lost 7 bases and 6 bases, in that order; junction bases with no gene match: 10. The CDR3 loop spans 13 amino acids. Germline-derived CDR1 and CDR2 are SQVTM and ANQGSEA. The CDR3 protein is CSAYSAGGLEQYF. In DNA, the CDR3 is TGCAGCGCCTACAGTGCGGGGGGGCTCGAGCAGTACTTC.

The chain employs TRBV19 and TRBJ2-1; 10 nucleotides line up with TRBD2. CDR3 length: 17 amino acids. Unmatched junction bases numbered 13, after V lost 3 bases and J lost 8 bases. CDR1 LNHDA and CDR2 SQIVND come from the germline V gene (reference sequence). CDR3 residues: CASSMGGLAGDVYEQFF. The CDR3 bases are TGTGCCAGTAGTATGGGTGGGCTAGCGGGGGATGTGTATGAGCAGTTCTTC.